Listed below are T cell receptor beta chains from one sample, sequenced in a study of memory CD4+ T cells and cytomegalovirus serostatus. Profiled with immunoSEQ multiplex PCR; TCRdb holds only in-frame clones, not every one. The table shows 50,000 to 65,000 clones, with around four fifths occurring only once. Sequencing was carried out using memory CD4+ T cells from blood. Receptors originate from an adult in good health and CMV-seropositive. The CDR3 runs from the conserved cysteine through the conserved F or W. D genes are given only for firm matches. The size entry is marked missing in some rows and otherwise reads once, few, many or a size class.

DNA | CDR3 | size | J | V | D
TGTGCCAGCAGCCCTCCTAGCGGGGGCACCGGGGAGCTGTTTTTT | CASSPPSGGTGELFF | few | TRBJ2-2 | TRBV5-4 | TRBD2
TGTGCCTGGAGTGACTTCGGGCGGGGGTCGCGTAATGAGCAGTTCTTC | CAWSDFGRGSRNEQFF | - | TRBJ2-1 | TRBV30 | TRBD2
TGTGCCAGTAAAAGCTCCGGGACAGGCGAAAAAAGGGGCTACACCTTC | CASKSSGTGEKRGYTF | - | TRBJ1-2 | TRBV19 | TRBD1
TGCAGCGTTGTCTCGACTCTAGCGGGGAACGAGCAGTACTTC | CSVVSTLAGNEQYF | - | TRBJ2-7 | TRBV29-1 | TRBD2
TGTGCCAGCAGCGGACAGCCCAATCAGCCCCAGCATTTT | CASSGQPNQPQHF | - | TRBJ1-5 | TRBV2 | -
TGTGCCAGCAGTGGAAGGACATACACTGAAGCTTTCTTT | CASSGRTYTEAFF | - | TRBJ1-1 | TRBV25-1 | -
TGTGCCACTCTCTTCGCGGAAGCGTTGGGTGAGCAGTTCTTC | CATLFAEALGEQFF | - | TRBJ2-1 | TRBV6-1 | -
TGCGCCAGCAGCCAAGGCCCCGGGAGCTACGAGCAGTACTTC | CASSQGPGSYEQYF | - | TRBJ2-7 | TRBV4-3 | -
TGTGCCAGCAGCGTCCTCGTATCTATTAGCAGGGGCACAGATACGCAGTATTTT | CASSVLVSISRGTDTQYF | - | TRBJ2-3 | TRBV2 | -
TGCGCCAGCAGCTTACTGGGGAGGGCAGATACGCAGTATTTT | CASSLLGRADTQYF | - | TRBJ2-3 | TRBV5-1 | TRBD2
TGTGCCAGCAGCTTAGCGGGGGGGACAGGGATCTATGGCTACACCTTC | CASSLAGGTGIYGYTF | - | TRBJ1-2 | TRBV7-2 | TRBD1
TGTGCCTGGAGTGTACTGGGCAGGGGGAATGAAAAACTGTTTTTT | CAWSVLGRGNEKLFF | - | TRBJ1-4 | TRBV30 | TRBD1
TGCGCCAGCAGCCAGGGGACCCGCGGGGAGCAGTACTTC | CASSQGTRGEQYF | - | TRBJ2-7 | TRBV4-1 | -
TGCGCCAGCAGCTATACAGGGGGCGCCAGCCGTCTTTACGAGCAGTACTTC | CASSYTGGASRLYEQYF | - | TRBJ2-7 | TRBV5-1 | TRBD1
TGTGCCAGCAGCTTATATGGTGGCCCTAACTATGGCTACACCTTC | CASSLYGGPNYGYTF | - | TRBJ1-2 | TRBV7-2 | -
TGTGCCAGCAGCTTACAGAGGACAGATACGCAGTATTTT | CASSLQRTDTQYF | - | TRBJ2-3 | TRBV7-9 | -
TGTGCCAGCAGTGATCAGCTAGCGGGAGGTGGCAATGAGCAGTTCTTC | CASSDQLAGGGNEQFF | - | TRBJ2-1 | TRBV2 | TRBD2
TGTGCCAGCAGCGGAACCAAGGACAGGGACTGGATGAACACTGAAGCTTTCTTT | CASSGTKDRDWMNTEAFF | - | TRBJ1-1 | TRBV12-1 | -
TGTGCCAGCAGCCCCACGGGGGGCTTGAACACCGGGGAGCTGTTTTTT | CASSPTGGLNTGELFF | once | TRBJ2-2 | TRBV7-3 | -
TGTGCCTGGAGTGTACCCGGTCGCACTGAAGCTTTCTTT | CAWSVPGRTEAFF | - | TRBJ1-1 | TRBV30 | -
TGTGCCAGCAGTGCAGTTGAAAAACTGTTTTTT | CASSAVEKLFF | once | TRBJ1-4 | TRBV2 | -
TGCGCCAGCAGCCAAGATTGGGGGGAAGGTTACTACGAGCAGTACTTC | CASSQDWGEGYYEQYF | - | TRBJ2-7 | TRBV4-3 | -
TGTGCCAGCAGCCCTCCAGGACGGGTAGCTTTCTTT | CASSPPGRVAFF | once | TRBJ1-1 | TRBV7-9 | -
TGTGCCAGCAGCTCAGGAGGCTATGGCTACACCTTC | CASSSGGYGYTF | - | TRBJ1-2 | TRBV5-4 | -
TGTGCCAGCGGCCCACAGGGGACGGATTCACCCCTCCACTTT | CASGPQGTDSPLHF | medium-sized | TRBJ1-6 | TRBV6-4 | TRBD1
TGTGCCTGGAAGATGAACAGGGGCCGCACCTACGAGCAGTACTTC | CAWKMNRGRTYEQYF | - | TRBJ2-7 | TRBV30 | TRBD1
TGTGCCAGCAGCTTGGAACCTTATCAGCCCCAGCATTTT | CASSLEPYQPQHF | - | TRBJ1-5 | TRBV5-8 | -
TGTGCCAGCAGCCACGTGGGGGCCGGAAACACCATATATTTT | CASSHVGAGNTIYF | - | TRBJ1-3 | TRBV4-2 | -
TGCGCCAGCAGCCAAACACCAGGAAACACCGGGGAGCTGTTTTTT | CASSQTPGNTGELFF | once | TRBJ2-2 | TRBV4-3 | -
TGTGCCAGCAGTTCAGGGGCTTCTGGTAATCAGCCCCAGCATTTT | CASSSGASGNQPQHF | - | TRBJ1-5 | TRBV6-1 | -
TGTGCCAGCAGCCGGGACAGGCGGGGGGCGAGTTATGGCTACACCTTC | CASSRDRRGASYGYTF | - | TRBJ1-2 | TRBV5-6 | TRBD1
TGCGCCAGCAGCCAAGTCGGCAGGGGGCCCTACGAGCAGTACTTC | CASSQVGRGPYEQYF | - | TRBJ2-7 | TRBV4-3 | TRBD1
TGTGCCAGCAGCTTAGCGCGGGGCTATGGCTACACCTTC | CASSLARGYGYTF | - | TRBJ1-2 | TRBV7-2 | -
TGCAGCGGGGGGACGGGTAACTACGAGCAGTACTTC | CSGGTGNYEQYF | - | TRBJ2-7 | TRBV29-1 | -
TGTGCCAGCAGCCGACTAGCGGGAGTGGGGTCAGGCACAGATACGCAGTATTTT | CASSRLAGVGSGTDTQYF | few | TRBJ2-3 | TRBV9 | TRBD2
TGTGCCAGCTCACCACGGACAGGGGCCTACGAGCAGTACTTC | CASSPRTGAYEQYF | - | TRBJ2-7 | TRBV18 | TRBD1
TGTGCCAGCAGTTTATTGGGGGGGGACGCCACTGAAGCTTTCTTT | CASSLLGGDATEAFF | - | TRBJ1-1 | TRBV28 | -
TGCAGCGTTGCCCTAGCGGGACCCCAGGCGCGAGAGCAGTTCTTC | CSVALAGPQAREQFF | - | TRBJ2-1 | TRBV29-1 | TRBD2
TGTGCCAGCAGCTTACTAGCGGGATCGTGGGAGACCCAGTACTTC | CASSLLAGSWETQYF | few | TRBJ2-5 | TRBV7-3 | TRBD2
TGCGCCAGCAGCTACTTAACCGGGACTAGCGGTTACAATGAGCAGTTCTTC | CASSYLTGTSGYNEQFF | few | TRBJ2-1 | TRBV4-1 | TRBD2
TGTGCCAGCGGCTTCGATCAGCCCCAGCATTTT | CASGFDQPQHF | medium-sized | TRBJ1-5 | TRBV6-1 | -
TGTGCCAGCAGCTTAGCTACGGACGAGCAGTACTTC | CASSLATDEQYF | - | TRBJ2-7 | TRBV7-2 | -
TGTGCCAGCAGTAAATCTTCCACAGGGGGTCGTCGTTCCTACGAGCAGTACTTC | CASSKSSTGGRRSYEQYF | - | TRBJ2-7 | TRBV2 | TRBD1
TGTGCCAGCAGCCGGAGCGGGGGGGTTAGAGAGCAGTACTTC | CASSRSGGVREQYF | - | TRBJ2-7 | TRBV28 | TRBD2
TGTGCCAGCTCACAGACATTAACAGGGGATCCCCAGCATTTT | CASSQTLTGDPQHF | - | TRBJ1-5 | TRBV18 | TRBD1
TGTGCCAGCAGTTTACCAGGAGTTCAGCCCCAGCATTTT | CASSLPGVQPQHF | - | TRBJ1-5 | TRBV28 | -
TGTGCCAGCAGTTTCGGCGGGGCCTCCTACGAGCAGTACTTC | CASSFGGASYEQYF | - | TRBJ2-7 | TRBV28 | -
TGTGCCAGCAGACGGGACAGGGTATCCGAGCAGTACTTC | CASRRDRVSEQYF | once | TRBJ2-7 | TRBV6-1 | TRBD1
TGCAGTGCTAGCTTTCTCGGTGAGCAGTTCTTC | CSASFLGEQFF | few | TRBJ2-1 | TRBV20-1 | -
TGTGCCAGCAGCCCTGAGGGTAGCGGGAGGTGGGGGAATGAGCAGTTCTTC | CASSPEGSGRWGNEQFF | - | TRBJ2-1 | TRBV11-2 | TRBD2
TGTGCCAGCAGCCAAGGAGGGTTGAATTCACCCCTCCACTTT | CASSQGGLNSPLHF | - | TRBJ1-6 | TRBV14 | -
TGTGCCAGCAGTTCCCGGGACAGGGCGTCCTACGAGCAGTACTTC | CASSSRDRASYEQYF | - | TRBJ2-7 | TRBV28 | TRBD1
TGTGCCAGCAGCCAAGGACAGAGCTCTGGAAACACCATATATTTT | CASSQGQSSGNTIYF | - | TRBJ1-3 | TRBV4-2 | -
TGTGCCAGCAGTGACTCGTTGGATACGCAGTATTTT | CASSDSLDTQYF | once | TRBJ2-3 | TRBV6-4 | -
TGTGCCAGCAGCTTAGCGCCTACTGGACAGCCCCAGCATTTT | CASSLAPTGQPQHF | - | TRBJ1-5 | TRBV7-6 | -
TGTGCCAGCACCCAAGGGGTTGAAGCTTTCTTT | CASTQGVEAFF | - | TRBJ1-1 | TRBV6-1 | -
TGTGCCAGCAGCCGCCGGCCGCAAGAGACCCAGTACTTC | CASSRRPQETQYF | - | TRBJ2-5 | TRBV7-9 | -